Presented here are 15 T cell receptor beta chains from one specimen sequenced in a study of T cells in Graves' hyperthyroidism and ophthalmopathy (dated 2019 in TCRdb). To prepare the library, multiplex PCR was applied. This sample was sequenced with an Illumina HiSeq 2000. The TCR beta CDR3 regions were amplified from RNA transcripts. The TCR CDR3 was subjected to a first round of RT-PCR using the HTBI primer set and the Qiagen OneStep RT-PCR kit. TCRdb reanalyzed the raw reads on its own, using fastp at Q25 for trimming and MiXCR for clone calling, and kept in-frame beta chains. Each record represents a unique CDR3 protein, reported with the most common genes and DNA among its rows. For this sample the table gives approximately 400,000 distinct CDR3 sequences, of which over 11% were detected only once. The ten largest make up 11% of the sample. The sequencing sample was made of blood. These receptors all come from a woman aged 60-75 years with Graves' hyperthyroidism.

This clonotype was seen repeatedly, ten times or more. The chain recombines TRBV20-1 with TRBJ1-3, with no clear D. This CDR3 is 14 amino acids long. Germline-derived CDR1 and CDR2 are DFQATT and SNEGSKA (reference sequence). V lost 5 bases to trimming and J lost 0 bases, with 11 bases between them. The CDR3 loop reads CSAEQGSSGNTIYF. DNA for the CDR3: TGCAGTGCTGAGCAAGGTAGCTCTGGAAACACCATATATTTT.

The table lists this clonotype with a few counts. The CDR3 ends on some other residue instead of the conserved phenylalanine or tryptophan, so this is likely a read error. The rearrangement uses TRBV30 and TRBJ1-6; 7 nucleotides match TRBD1. Germline CDR1 GTSNPN, CDR2 SVGIG (reference sequence). This CDR3 comprises 12 residues. The junction had 6 bases not matched to a gene; V was cut back by 6 bases and J by 10 bases. The CDR3 region is CACLPGGSPLHL. The CDR3 DNA sequence: TGTGCCTGCCTGCCAGGGGGATCACCCCTCCACCTT.

This clonotype has a count of ten or more. The chain couples TRBV13 to TRBJ2-7, with 10 bases lining up with TRBD1. Germline V gene data show CDR1 as PRHDT and CDR2 as FYEKMQ (reference sequence). V shed 9 bases, J shed 5 bases, and the junction held 10 bases outside the gene matches. The CDR3 contains 14 residues. The DNA for the CDR3 is TGTGCCAGTTCCGCCGGGACAGGGGCCAACGAGCAGTACTTC. Translated: CASSAGTGANEQYF. Based on the CDR3 plus reference TRBV13 and TRBJ2-7, the full variable domain is AAGVIQSPRHLIKEKRETATLKCYPIPRHDTVYWYQQGPGQDPQFLISFYEKMQSDKGSIPDRFSAQQFSDYHSELNMSSLELGDSALYFCASSAGTGANEQYFGPGTRLTVT.

As for this clonotype: A much larger clone differs by one base, so this may be a read error. The V gene is TRBV29-1, the J gene TRBJ2-5, with 11 positions matching TRBD1. Germline CDR1 reads SQVTM; CDR2 reads ANQGSEA. With 8 bases clipped from V and 4 bases from J, the junction kept 6 bases outside the gene matches. The CDR3 sequence is 13 residues long. DNA of the CDR3: TGCAGCATTGGACAGGGGGCTTTAGAGACCCAGTACTTC. This sequence encodes CSIGQGALETQYF.

In this sample, this clonotype turned up many times. The chain has TRBV2 and TRBJ2-7, with D perhaps given as TRBD1 or TRBD2 (5 bases each). The ends were cut back, 4 bases at V and 2 bases at J, with 12 bases in the middle. In germline, CDR1 is SNHLY, CDR2 FYNNEI. The length of the CDR3 is 14 residues. The CDR3 region has the DNA TGTGCCAGCAGTGTAAGGGACGGAGCCTACGAGCAGTACTTC. It codes for CASSVRDGAYEQYF.

The chain carries TRBV7-9 and TRBJ1-1; a weak D match, TRBD1 (6 bases). The CDR3 contains 15 residues. Looked up from germline, CDR1 is SEHNR and CDR2 is FQNEAQ (reference sequence). V was cut by 2 bases and J by 4 bases, with 14 bases left in between. This CDR3 reads CASSLRGGGSTEAFF. In DNA form, the CDR3 reads TGTGCCAGCAGCTTAAGAGGGGGGGGGAGCACTGAAGCTTTCTTT.

This clonotype was counted ten times or more. The rearrangement joins TRBV12-3 or TRBV12-4 to TRBJ1-6; 8 nucleotides match TRBD1. V dropped 2 bases and J dropped 7; count of bases not matched to a gene: 1. The CDR3 has 14 amino acids. CDR3 sequence reads: CASSLRQGNSPLHF. Written as DNA, the CDR3 is TGTGCCAGCAGTTTAAGACAGGGGAATTCACCCCTCCACTTT.

This clonotype was counted many times. V is TRBV6-6 and J is TRBJ2-5, with 8 bases matching TRBD1. The CDR3 runs to 17 residues. Germline V CDR1 and CDR2: MNHNY, SVGAGI (reference sequence). Germline trimming cut 0 bases from V and 4 bases from J; bases unmatched to any gene: 10. CDR3 bases: TGTGCCAGCAGTTACTCGAGGGAGCGGACAGGGATAGAGACCCAGTACTTC. This gives the protein CASSYSRERTGIETQYF.

This clonotype has ten or more counts. The rearrangement links TRBV27 to TRBJ1-1; 12 bases line up with TRBD1. Germline V gene data show CDR1 as MNHEY and CDR2 as SMNVEV (reference sequence). The CDR3 consists of 14 residues. J lost 7 bases, V lost 5 bases, and 5 bases had no gene match. DNA of the CDR3: TGTGCCAGCAGTCCCGGGACAGGGGGCTATGAAGCTTTCTTT. Translated, it gives CASSPGTGGYEAFF.

In its sample, this clonotype was seen many times. The rearrangement links TRBV5-1 to TRBJ2-1; tentative D call: TRBD1 (5 bases). The CDR3 spans 14 residues. Germline assignment: CDR1 SGHRS and CDR2 YFSETQ. V lost 0 bases to trimming and J lost 6 bases, with 10 bases between them. The CDR3 is CASSLGQPGNEQFF. CDR3 bases: TGCGCCAGCAGCTTGGGACAGCCCGGCAATGAGCAGTTCTTC.

The chain links TRBV5-1 to TRBJ2-1; D is uncertain. Germline V CDR1 and CDR2: SGHRS, YFSETQ. V lost 4 bases, J lost 4 bases, and 15 bases lay in between. The CDR3 runs 15 residues. The CDR3 nucleotides are TGCGCCAGCAGCAACTCTCCTGCCTCTTACAATGAGCAGTTCTTC. Its translation: CASSNSPASYNEQFF.

This clonotype was detected many times. The J gene is TRBJ2-3, the V gene TRBV11-2, with a possible D match to TRBD1 (5 bases). Germline values: CDR1 SGHAT, CDR2 FQNNGV. This CDR3 spans 16 amino acids. The V gene lost 2 bases and the J gene lost 2 bases, with 14 bases spanning the gap. The CDR3 sequence: CASSLWPRDNTDTQYF. The CDR3 DNA reads TGTGCCAGCAGCTTATGGCCCAGGGATAACACAGATACGCAGTATTTT.

This clonotype was picked up many times. The V call is TRBV13, the J call TRBJ1-4, with D possibly TRBD1 on 6 matching bases. CDR1 and CDR2 from the germline V gene are PRHDT and FYEKMQ (reference sequence). The V end lost 0 bases, the J end lost 10 bases, and 6 bases lay between the germline ends. This CDR3 has 12 residues. CDR3 DNA sequence: TGTGCCAGCAGCTTAGGAGGGGGAAAACTGTTTTTT. It encodes CASSLGGGKLFF.

There are many counts of this clonotype. This chain uses TRBV5-1 with TRBJ1-1, with 11 bases aligning to TRBD1. Germline assignment: CDR1 SGHRS and CDR2 YFSETQ. The CDR3 runs 15 residues. V shed 4 bases, J shed 2 bases, and the junction held 4 bases outside the gene matches. The CDR3 loop is CASSGGQGDNTEAFF. The CDR3 region has the DNA TGCGCCAGCAGCGGGGGACAGGGGGATAACACTGAAGCTTTCTTT.

V is TRBV9 and J is TRBJ1-3, with TRBD1 identical over 7 bases. CDR1 and CDR2 (germline): SGDLS, YYNGEE. J gave up 4 bases and V 0 bases, and 4 bases lay outside the gene matches. This CDR3 has 15 amino acids. Here the CDR3 DNA reads TGTGCCAGCAGCGTAGACAGGGGCCCCGGAAACACCATATATTTT. Translated: CASSVDRGPGNTIYF.